Listed below are T cell receptor beta chains from one sample, sequenced in a study of blood T cells in healthy people across ages. TCRdb processed the 5' RACE reads anew with MiXCR; each CDR3 protein has one entry. Seen here are some 790,000 distinct CDR3 sequences, more than 25% observed once, and the top ten hold 17%. Sequenced sample: blood. The receptors derive from a woman of 80 years or more in good health. CDR3s include the opening cysteine and the closing phenylalanine or tryptophan. The D gene is left open where the match is weak. Size is stated for part of the rows, as once, few or many counts, or as a class when the clone is expanded.

j_gene: TRBJ2-7
abundance: few
v_gene: TRBV28
d_gene: NA
CDR3aa: CASIPGGNSYEQYF

j_gene: TRBJ2-5
abundance: NA
v_gene: TRBV7-7
d_gene: NA
CDR3aa: CASSLEVMGVQETQYF

j_gene: TRBJ2-1
abundance: NA
v_gene: TRBV7-2
d_gene: TRBD1
CDR3aa: CASSRKGDGTGRNEQFF

j_gene: TRBJ2-1
abundance: NA
v_gene: TRBV20-1
d_gene: TRBD2
CDR3aa: CSARDRGQRGTHYNEQYF

j_gene: TRBJ2-1
abundance: NA
v_gene: TRBV4-3
d_gene: TRBD1
CDR3aa: CASSQDKGQGTHRSYEQFF

j_gene: TRBJ1-3
abundance: NA
v_gene: TRBV7-2
d_gene: NA
CDR3aa: CASSPQMGAGNTIYF

j_gene: TRBJ1-5
abundance: NA
v_gene: TRBV6-2/TRBV6-3
d_gene: NA
CDR3aa: CASSSDGPSQPQHF

j_gene: TRBJ2-1
abundance: NA
v_gene: TRBV12-3/TRBV12-4
d_gene: TRBD2
CDR3aa: CTSSYYGTSAPLEQFF

j_gene: TRBJ2-4
abundance: NA
v_gene: TRBV28
d_gene: NA
CDR3aa: CASAEGLAKNIQYF

j_gene: TRBJ1-5
abundance: NA
v_gene: TRBV24-1
d_gene: NA
CDR3aa: CATSGQHNQPQHF

j_gene: TRBJ1-4
abundance: NA
v_gene: TRBV29-1
d_gene: NA
CDR3aa: CSVGVRGEKLFF

j_gene: TRBJ2-4
abundance: few
v_gene: TRBV20-1
d_gene: TRBD1
CDR3aa: CSATATGTGKNIQYF

j_gene: TRBJ1-4
abundance: many
v_gene: TRBV12-3/TRBV12-4
d_gene: TRBD1
CDR3aa: CASRTGGREKLFF

j_gene: TRBJ1-1
abundance: NA
v_gene: TRBV5-1
d_gene: NA
CDR3aa: CASSLDPGGAGAFF

j_gene: TRBJ2-5
abundance: few
v_gene: TRBV6-2/TRBV6-3
d_gene: NA
CDR3aa: CASSPGTDERYF

j_gene: TRBJ1-2
abundance: many
v_gene: TRBV6-5
d_gene: NA
CDR3aa: CASSYSGRGAVGYTF

j_gene: TRBJ2-7
abundance: NA
v_gene: TRBV29-1
d_gene: NA
CDR3aa: CSVVEADFQGTQYF

j_gene: TRBJ2-1
abundance: many
v_gene: TRBV20-1
d_gene: TRBD2
CDR3aa: CSASLMTSGGDEQFF

j_gene: TRBJ1-6
abundance: NA
v_gene: TRBV5-1
d_gene: NA
CDR3aa: CASSLAWGNGAAPLHF

j_gene: TRBJ2-5
abundance: NA
v_gene: TRBV20-1
d_gene: TRBD1
CDR3aa: CSAKGWDSQETQYF

j_gene: TRBJ2-7
abundance: many
v_gene: TRBV10-3
d_gene: NA
CDR3aa: CAISVGGSYEQYF

j_gene: TRBJ1-1
abundance: few
v_gene: TRBV18
d_gene: TRBD1
CDR3aa: CASSPGQGLNTEAFF

j_gene: TRBJ2-7
abundance: many
v_gene: TRBV6-5
d_gene: TRBD2
CDR3aa: CASRVSGGVTYEQYF

j_gene: TRBJ2-5
abundance: NA
v_gene: TRBV2
d_gene: NA
CDR3aa: CASSDGGSPSTNNEQYF

j_gene: TRBJ1-1
abundance: many
v_gene: TRBV5-5
d_gene: NA
CDR3aa: CASSLAGVVNTEAFF

j_gene: TRBJ2-1
abundance: NA
v_gene: TRBV20-1
d_gene: TRBD1
CDR3aa: CSARVGQGGDEQFF

j_gene: TRBJ1-6
abundance: NA
v_gene: TRBV30
d_gene: NA
CDR3aa: CAWSAHSNSPLHF

j_gene: TRBJ1-1
abundance: NA
v_gene: TRBV4-2
d_gene: TRBD1
CDR3aa: CASSRRGTGRGGDTEAFF

j_gene: TRBJ2-3
abundance: NA
v_gene: TRBV24-1
d_gene: TRBD1
CDR3aa: CATSDGGQGTDTQYF

j_gene: TRBJ1-2
abundance: NA
v_gene: TRBV30
d_gene: NA
CDR3aa: CAWSLGTNYGYTF

j_gene: NA
abundance: few
v_gene: TRBV6-1
d_gene: TRBD2
CDR3aa: CASSEAPGGVYNEQYF

j_gene: NA
abundance: few
v_gene: TRBV4-2
d_gene: TRBD2
CDR3aa: CASSQSLVASGGLMSYNEQYF

j_gene: TRBJ1-1
abundance: NA
v_gene: TRBV2
d_gene: NA
CDR3aa: CASSEIRTDVMNTEAFF

j_gene: TRBJ2-3
abundance: NA
v_gene: TRBV29-1
d_gene: NA
CDR3aa: CSVTRTVTDTQYF

j_gene: TRBJ2-1
abundance: NA
v_gene: TRBV11-3
d_gene: NA
CDR3aa: CASSLDRRNGQFF

j_gene: TRBJ1-1
abundance: NA
v_gene: TRBV7-2
d_gene: NA
CDR3aa: CASSFTTANTEAFF

j_gene: TRBJ2-5
abundance: many
v_gene: TRBV12-5
d_gene: TRBD1
CDR3aa: CAAPPGQGFYKQYF

j_gene: TRBJ2-5
abundance: NA
v_gene: TRBV4-1
d_gene: NA
CDR3aa: CASSPPGTAPGAYNEQYF

j_gene: TRBJ2-3
abundance: NA
v_gene: TRBV4-2
d_gene: NA
CDR3aa: CASSQGSSDTQYF

j_gene: TRBJ1-2
abundance: many
v_gene: TRBV29-1
d_gene: NA
CDR3aa: CSVGVSGGPGYTF

j_gene: TRBJ2-1
abundance: NA
v_gene: TRBV11-3
d_gene: NA
CDR3aa: CASSLIRDGNEQFF

j_gene: TRBJ2-5
abundance: NA
v_gene: TRBV7-6
d_gene: TRBD1
CDR3aa: CAGSLTGPQETQYF

j_gene: TRBJ2-6
abundance: many
v_gene: TRBV7-9
d_gene: NA
CDR3aa: CASSPQAYGANVLTF

j_gene: TRBJ2-5
abundance: many
v_gene: TRBV6-5
d_gene: TRBD1
CDR3aa: CASHDRVAETQYF

j_gene: TRBJ2-5
abundance: many
v_gene: TRBV7-8
d_gene: TRBD1
CDR3aa: CASSLVPPTGWLWETQYF

j_gene: TRBJ2-5
abundance: many
v_gene: TRBV12-3/TRBV12-4
d_gene: NA
CDR3aa: CASSLTGRTQETQYF

j_gene: TRBJ1-6
abundance: NA
v_gene: TRBV19
d_gene: NA
CDR3aa: CASSMGRVGSPLHF

j_gene: TRBJ2-1
abundance: NA
v_gene: TRBV7-2
d_gene: NA
CDR3aa: CASSAKQGGTYFF

j_gene: TRBJ1-1
abundance: many
v_gene: TRBV6-2/TRBV6-3
d_gene: NA
CDR3aa: CASNEGHIENTEAFF

j_gene: TRBJ1-2
abundance: many
v_gene: TRBV3-1
d_gene: NA
CDR3aa: CASSQPGRRYGYTF

j_gene: TRBJ2-1
abundance: many
v_gene: TRBV18
d_gene: TRBD1
CDR3aa: CASSSQGARDEQFF

j_gene: TRBJ1-2
abundance: many
v_gene: TRBV4-3
d_gene: TRBD1
CDR3aa: CASSQEGAGGSYGYTF

j_gene: TRBJ1-6
abundance: few
v_gene: TRBV10-3
d_gene: TRBD1
CDR3aa: CAISPTGGAESPLHF

j_gene: TRBJ2-6
abundance: many
v_gene: TRBV15
d_gene: TRBD1
CDR3aa: CATSGGQGYVLTF

j_gene: TRBJ2-7
abundance: many
v_gene: TRBV14
d_gene: NA
CDR3aa: CASSQEWSIEYEQYF